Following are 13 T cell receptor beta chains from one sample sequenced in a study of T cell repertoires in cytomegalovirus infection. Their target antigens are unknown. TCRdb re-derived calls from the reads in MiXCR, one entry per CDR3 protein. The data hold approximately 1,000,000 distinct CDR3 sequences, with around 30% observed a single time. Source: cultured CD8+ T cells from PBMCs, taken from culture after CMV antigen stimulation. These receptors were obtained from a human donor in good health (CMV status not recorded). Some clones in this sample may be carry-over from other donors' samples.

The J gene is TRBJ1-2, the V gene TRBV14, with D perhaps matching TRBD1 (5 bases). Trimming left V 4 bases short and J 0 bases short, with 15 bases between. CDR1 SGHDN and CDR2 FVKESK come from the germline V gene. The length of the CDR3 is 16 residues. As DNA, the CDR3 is TGTGCCAGCAGCCTAGACCACAGGAGCCCTAACTATGGCTACACCTTC. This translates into CASSLDHRSPNYGYTF.

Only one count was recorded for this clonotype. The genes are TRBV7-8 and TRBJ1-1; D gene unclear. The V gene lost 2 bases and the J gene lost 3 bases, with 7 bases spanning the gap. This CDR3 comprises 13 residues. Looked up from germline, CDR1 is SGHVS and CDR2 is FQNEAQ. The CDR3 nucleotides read TGTGCCAGCAGCTTAAACTCCCACACTGAAGCTTTCTTT. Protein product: CASSLNSHTEAFF.

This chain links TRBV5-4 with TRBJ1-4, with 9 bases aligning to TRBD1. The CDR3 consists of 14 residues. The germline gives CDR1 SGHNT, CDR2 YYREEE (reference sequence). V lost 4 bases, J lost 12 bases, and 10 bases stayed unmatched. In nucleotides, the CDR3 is TGTGCCAGCAGCCCGGGGACAGGGTTTTCGGAACTGTTTTTT. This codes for CASSPGTGFSELFF.

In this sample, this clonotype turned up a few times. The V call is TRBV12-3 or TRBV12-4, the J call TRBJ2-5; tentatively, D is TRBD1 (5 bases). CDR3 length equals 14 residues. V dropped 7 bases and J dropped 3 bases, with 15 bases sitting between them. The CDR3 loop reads CASTWRDREETQYF. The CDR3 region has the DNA TGTGCCAGCACCTGGCGAGACAGAGAAGAGACCCAGTACTTC.

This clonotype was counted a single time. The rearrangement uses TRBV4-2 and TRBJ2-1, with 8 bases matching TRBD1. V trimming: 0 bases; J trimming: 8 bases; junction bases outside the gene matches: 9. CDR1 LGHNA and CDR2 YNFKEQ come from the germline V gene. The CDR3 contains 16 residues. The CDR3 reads CASSQEVAGGGDEQFF. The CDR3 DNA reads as TGTGCCAGCAGCCAAGAGGTGGCAGGGGGCGGAGATGAGCAGTTCTTC.

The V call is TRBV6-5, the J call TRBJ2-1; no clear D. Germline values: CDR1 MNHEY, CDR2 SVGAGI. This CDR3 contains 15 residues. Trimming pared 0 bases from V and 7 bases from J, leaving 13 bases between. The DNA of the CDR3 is TGTGCCAGCAGTTACTCGTGGAGTGATCGGAATGAGCAGTTCTTC. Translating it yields CASSYSWSDRNEQFF.

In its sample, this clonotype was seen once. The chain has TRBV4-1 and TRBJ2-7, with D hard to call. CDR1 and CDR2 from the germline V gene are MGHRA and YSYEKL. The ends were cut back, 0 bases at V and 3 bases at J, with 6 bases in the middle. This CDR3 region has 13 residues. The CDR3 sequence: CASSQDWLYEQYF. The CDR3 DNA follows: TGCGCCAGCAGCCAAGATTGGCTCTACGAGCAGTACTTC.

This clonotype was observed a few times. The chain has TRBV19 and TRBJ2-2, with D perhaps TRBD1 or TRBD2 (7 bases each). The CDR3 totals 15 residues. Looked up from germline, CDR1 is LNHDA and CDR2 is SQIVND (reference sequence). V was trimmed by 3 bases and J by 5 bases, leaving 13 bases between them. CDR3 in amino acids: CASSMGGGRTGELFF. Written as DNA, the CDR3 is TGTGCCAGTAGTATGGGAGGGGGCCGAACCGGGGAGCTGTTTTTT.

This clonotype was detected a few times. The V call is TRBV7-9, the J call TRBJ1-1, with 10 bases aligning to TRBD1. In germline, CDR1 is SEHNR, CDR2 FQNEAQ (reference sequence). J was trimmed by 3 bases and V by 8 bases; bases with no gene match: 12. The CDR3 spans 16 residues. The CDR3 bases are TGTGCCAGCCGACTAAGGGACAGGGGACCAGACACTGAAGCTTTCTTT. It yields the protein CASRLRDRGPDTEAFF.

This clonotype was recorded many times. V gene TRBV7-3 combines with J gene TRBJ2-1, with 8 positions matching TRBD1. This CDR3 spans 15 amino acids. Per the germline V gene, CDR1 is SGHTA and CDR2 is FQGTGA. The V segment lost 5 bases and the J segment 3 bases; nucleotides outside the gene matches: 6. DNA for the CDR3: TGTGCCAGCAGCCCCTCAGGGGGCGTCTACAATGAGCAGTTCTTC. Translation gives CASSPSGGVYNEQFF.

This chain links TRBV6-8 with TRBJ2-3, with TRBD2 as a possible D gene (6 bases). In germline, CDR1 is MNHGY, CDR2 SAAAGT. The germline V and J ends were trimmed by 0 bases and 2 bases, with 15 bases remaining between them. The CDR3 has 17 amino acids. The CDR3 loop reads CASSYSGRGDFTDTQYF. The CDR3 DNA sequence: TGTGCCAGCAGTTACTCTGGGCGGGGCGACTTCACAGATACGCAGTATTTT.

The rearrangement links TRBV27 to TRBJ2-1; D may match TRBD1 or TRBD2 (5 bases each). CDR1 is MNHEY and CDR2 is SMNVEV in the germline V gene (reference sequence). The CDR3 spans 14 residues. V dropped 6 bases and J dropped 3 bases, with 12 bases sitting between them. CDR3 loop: CASRESGRYNEQFF. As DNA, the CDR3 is TGTGCCAGCAGGGAGTCGGGGCGCTACAATGAGCAGTTCTTC.

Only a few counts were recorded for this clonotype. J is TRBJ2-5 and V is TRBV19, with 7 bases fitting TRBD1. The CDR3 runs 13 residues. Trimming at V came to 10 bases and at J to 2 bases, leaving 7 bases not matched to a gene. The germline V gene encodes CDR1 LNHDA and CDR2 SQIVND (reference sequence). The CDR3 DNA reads TGTGCCACCAAACAGGGGAGACAAGAGACCCAGTACTTC. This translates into CATKQGRQETQYF.